Listed below are T cell receptor beta chains from one sample, sequenced in a study of technical replicates of blood from a few donors. The protocol was immunoSEQ multiplex PCR, while the TCRdb copy is restricted to in-frame clones and leaves out a portion. This table has about 100,000 clones, approximately 96% appearing once. The specimen sequenced was T cells isolated from PBMCs. Receptors originate from a human donor in good health. CDR3s include the opening cysteine and the closing phenylalanine or tryptophan. Fields, in order: V gene, CDR3 length, CDR3 protein.

TRBV10-2,14,CASSDAGGRNEQFF
TRBV28,11,CALARQGGYTF
TRBV29-1,13,CSVEGGQLYEQYF
TRBV6-6,15,CASSYSVSGSYGYTF
TRBV14,14,CASSHQRTGDEQFF
TRBV4-1,13,CASSLGSGTEAFF
TRBV29-1,15,CSVSGGFLGNQPQHF
TRBV5-4,14,CASSGTGGAYGYTF
TRBV4-2,17,CASSQGGLAGGYNEQFF
TRBV19,13,CASRGSPTGELFF
TRBV25-1,14,CASSDQARTDTQYF
TRBV28,15,CASSLVTGPPYEQYF
TRBV29-1,18,CSVEDPSWRGSGANVLTF